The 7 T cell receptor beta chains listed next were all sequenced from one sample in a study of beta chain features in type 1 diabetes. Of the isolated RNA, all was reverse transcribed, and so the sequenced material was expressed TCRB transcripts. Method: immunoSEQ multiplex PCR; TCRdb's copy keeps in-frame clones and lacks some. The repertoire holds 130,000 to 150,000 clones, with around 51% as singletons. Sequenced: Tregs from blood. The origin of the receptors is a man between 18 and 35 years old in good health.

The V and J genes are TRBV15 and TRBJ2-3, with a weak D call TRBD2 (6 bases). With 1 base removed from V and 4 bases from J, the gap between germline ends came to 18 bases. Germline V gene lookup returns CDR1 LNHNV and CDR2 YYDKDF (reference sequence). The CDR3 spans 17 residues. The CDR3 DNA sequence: TGTGCCACCAGCAGAGGCGTAGGAGGGAGGTTGTCAGATACGCAGTATTTT. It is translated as CATSRGVGGRLSDTQYF.

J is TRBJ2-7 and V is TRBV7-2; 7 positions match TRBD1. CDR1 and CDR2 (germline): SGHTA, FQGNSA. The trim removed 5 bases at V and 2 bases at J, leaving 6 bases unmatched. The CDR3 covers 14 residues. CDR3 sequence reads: CASSHPGQTYEQYF. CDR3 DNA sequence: TGTGCCAGCAGCCACCCGGGACAGACCTACGAGCAGTACTTC.

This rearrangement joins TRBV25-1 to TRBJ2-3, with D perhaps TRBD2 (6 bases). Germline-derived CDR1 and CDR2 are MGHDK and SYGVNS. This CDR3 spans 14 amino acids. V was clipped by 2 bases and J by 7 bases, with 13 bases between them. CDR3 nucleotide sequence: TGTGCCAGCAGTGAACCTGGGAGGTCCCATACGCAGTATTTT. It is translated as CASSEPGRSHTQYF.

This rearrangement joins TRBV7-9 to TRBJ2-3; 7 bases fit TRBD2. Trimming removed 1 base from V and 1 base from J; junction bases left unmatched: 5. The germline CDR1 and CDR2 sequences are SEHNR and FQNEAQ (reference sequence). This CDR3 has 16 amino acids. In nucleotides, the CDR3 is TGTGCCAGCAGCTTAGTTGGGCTAGCGGGCACAGATACGCAGTATTTT. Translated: CASSLVGLAGTDTQYF.

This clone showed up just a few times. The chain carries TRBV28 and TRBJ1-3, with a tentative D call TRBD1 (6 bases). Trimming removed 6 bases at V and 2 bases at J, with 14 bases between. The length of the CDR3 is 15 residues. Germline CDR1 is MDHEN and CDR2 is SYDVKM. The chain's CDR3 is CASRSGALPGNTIYF. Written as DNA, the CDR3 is TGTGCCAGCAGGTCAGGGGCACTCCCTGGAAACACCATATATTTT.

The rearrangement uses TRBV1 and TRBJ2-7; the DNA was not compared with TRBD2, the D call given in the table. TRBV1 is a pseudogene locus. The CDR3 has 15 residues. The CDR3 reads CTSRTSGGPEYEQYF. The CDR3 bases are TGCACCAGCAGAACATCGGGAGGGCCGGAATACGAGCAGTACTTC.

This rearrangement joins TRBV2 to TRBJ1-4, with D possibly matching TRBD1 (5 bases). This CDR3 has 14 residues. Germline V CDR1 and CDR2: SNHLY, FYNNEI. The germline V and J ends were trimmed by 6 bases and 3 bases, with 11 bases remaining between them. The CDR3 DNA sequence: TGTGCCAGCAGGAAGGGGTCTCCTAATGAAAAACTGTTTTTT. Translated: CASRKGSPNEKLFF.